This record looks at one T cell receptor (beta chain) sequence and its context. Its target is unknown. Only in-frame clones appear in the TCRdb table, and some are missing; sequencing was by immunoSEQ multiplex PCR. This table holds around 18,000 clones, about 92% found once. The sample belongs to a study of B cell selection in AIRE deficiency. Regulatory T cells were sorted as CD4+CD25hiCD127low/negative cells. Healthy unrelated donors supplied the control samples. V was clipped by 1 base and J by 4 bases, with 11 bases between them. There are 14 residues in the CDR3. The germline gives CDR1 SGHDT, CDR2 YYEEEE. Study-wide results and caveats: Only around a tenth of approximately 3,700 shared Treg sequences were patient-specific; roughly 30% healthy-specific.

The sequence derives from a human donor in good health. The J gene is TRBJ2-5, the V gene TRBV5-6, with D unresolved. The sequencing input was CD4+CD25+ Tregs sorted from PBMCs. CDR3 amino acids: CASSLKRNRETQYF. The CDR3 bases are TGTGCCAGCAGCTTGAAGAGGAATCGAGAGACCCAGTACTTC.